These 30 T cell receptor beta chains were sequenced from one sample in a study of blood T cell repertoires in COVID-19. Generated by immunoSEQ multiplex PCR, the TCRdb table keeps only in-frame clones and is missing some. The sample lists some 110,000 clones; 90% were seen once. The sequenced sample consisted of peripheral blood. These receptors were obtained from a human donor with active COVID-19. The donor label of this sample is uncertain.

V and J are TRBV19 and TRBJ1-2, with D perhaps matching TRBD1 (5 bases). The germline V gene has CDR1 LNHDA and CDR2 SQIVND (reference sequence). The CDR3 sequence is 14 residues long. V shed 5 bases and J shed 5 bases, with 15 bases lying between them. In nucleotides, the CDR3 is TGTGCCAGTAGTCCCAGACAGATCATTTATGGCTACACCTTC. This gives the protein CASSPRQIIYGYTF.

CDR3 sequence: CASSQDLGLLASGYTF. The CDR3 nucleotides are TGCGCCAGCAGCCAAGATCTAGGGCTCCTAGCGAGTGGCTACACCTTC. The J gene is TRBJ1-2, the V gene TRBV4-3; D call uncertain. The CDR3 extends over 16 amino acids. The germline CDR1 and CDR2 sequences are LGHNA and YSLEER. Trimming cost V 0 bases and J 7 bases, with 18 bases left between them.

The J gene is TRBJ2-3, the V gene TRBV27; 9 nucleotides agree with TRBD2. The germline V gene has CDR1 MNHEY and CDR2 SMNVEV (reference sequence). Trimming removed 4 bases from V and 1 base from J; junction bases left unmatched: 3. The length of the CDR3 is 15 residues. CDR3 coding DNA: TGTGCCAGCAGTTGGAGGACTAGCGGCACAGATACGCAGTATTTT. Its translation is CASSWRTSGTDTQYF.

The chain recombines TRBV7-9 with TRBJ2-1; 8 positions agree with TRBD2. The V gene end was trimmed by 7 bases and the J gene end by 6 bases; junction bases not matched to a gene: 5. The CDR3 is 13 amino acids. CDR1 and CDR2 from the germline V gene are SEHNR and FQNEAQ (reference sequence). The CDR3: CASTRLASNEQFF. CDR3 nucleotides: TGTGCCAGCACTCGACTAGCGAGCAATGAGCAGTTCTTC.

This clone was observed once. This chain connects TRBV4-1 to TRBJ2-7, with 8 bases aligning to TRBD2. After removal of 4 bases from V and 4 bases from J, the junction contained 9 bases not matched to a gene. Germline assignment: CDR1 MGHRA and CDR2 YSYEKL. This CDR3 spans 15 amino acids. The CDR3 loop reads CASSLARTGGYEQYF. The CDR3 DNA reads as TGCGCCAGCAGCCTAGCGAGGACGGGAGGGTACGAGCAGTACTTC.

The rearrangement links TRBV7-9 to TRBJ2-1; 13 nucleotides agree with TRBD2. The CDR3 has 19 residues. Germline V CDR1 and CDR2: SEHNR, FQNEAQ (reference sequence). V lost 5 bases to trimming and J lost 0 bases; unmatched junction nucleotides: 10. CDR3 residues: CASSLKLAGGLSSYNEQFF. DNA for the CDR3: TGTGCCAGCAGCCTGAAACTAGCGGGGGGGCTAAGCTCCTACAATGAGCAGTTCTTC.

This chain uses TRBV4-1 with TRBJ1-5, with a possible D match to TRBD1 (6 bases). V was shortened by 0 bases and J by 5 bases, with 11 bases between the two germline ends. Germline loops: CDR1 MGHRA, CDR2 YSYEKL. This CDR3 has 15 residues. CDR3 amino acids: CASSQDGAGDQPQHF. CDR3 nucleotide sequence: TGCGCCAGCAGCCAAGATGGGGCAGGGGATCAGCCCCAGCATTTT.

This chain links TRBV7-9 with TRBJ2-7; tentatively, D is TRBD1 (5 bases). From germline, CDR1 is SEHNR and CDR2 FQNEAQ (reference sequence). This CDR3 contains 16 residues. The ends were cut back, 5 bases at V and 1 base at J, with 18 bases in the middle. The CDR3 loop is CASSPGQGAESYEQYF. CDR3 DNA: TGTGCCAGCAGCCCCGGGCAGGGTGCCGAATCCTACGAGCAGTACTTC.

The chain recombines TRBV30 with TRBJ1-5; D unresolved. The CDR3 covers 13 residues. Trimming stripped 4 bases from V and 1 base from J, with 8 bases between. Germline assignment: CDR1 GTSNPN and CDR2 SVGIG (reference sequence). CDR3 in DNA: TGTGCCTGGAATCGAGGGAGCAATCAGCCCCAGCATTTT. The encoded protein is CAWNRGSNQPQHF.

The gene calls are TRBV5-1 and TRBJ1-4; the D gene is possibly TRBD1 (5 bases). CDR1 and CDR2 (germline): SGHRS, YFSETQ. This CDR3 is built from 14 residues. Trimming took 1 base from V and 6 from J, leaving 10 bases between them. The CDR3 bases are TGCGCCAGCAGCTTGATCGGGGGGGATGAAAAACTGTTTTTT. It specifies CASSLIGGDEKLFF.

V usage is TRBV6-4 and J usage is TRBJ2-1, with 14 bases identical to TRBD2. The ends lost 5 bases at V and 1 base at J; junction bases unmatched: 7. CDR1 and CDR2 (germline): MRHNA, SNTAGT. The length of the CDR3 is 18 residues. Here the CDR3 DNA reads TGTGCCAGCAGTTTGACTAGCGGGGGGGCCGGGTCCTACAATGAGCAGTTCTTC. Translated: CASSLTSGGAGSYNEQFF.

Only one count was recorded for this clone. This chain links TRBV7-3 with TRBJ2-5; no definite D call. Germline V lookup: CDR1 SGHTA, CDR2 FQGTGA. The V and J ends lost 5 bases and 5 bases respectively, with 15 bases between them. The CDR3 length is 14 residues. This CDR3 is CASSQNPSFETQYF. The DNA for the CDR3 is TGTGCCAGCAGCCAAAACCCTAGTTTTGAGACCCAGTACTTC.

The chain is built from TRBV2 and TRBJ1-4; TRBD1 might be the D (6 bases). In germline, CDR1 is SNHLY, CDR2 FYNNEI. Trimming cost V 4 bases and J 5 bases, with 11 bases left between them. This CDR3 region has 14 residues. The CDR3 reads CASSGTASNEKLFF. The CDR3 DNA follows: TGTGCCAGCAGTGGGACAGCATCAAATGAAAAACTGTTTTTT.

The V and J genes are TRBV27 and TRBJ2-4, with TRBD1 matching 7 bases. V dropped 4 bases and J dropped 0; count of bases not matched to a gene: 6. Germline CDR1 is MNHEY and CDR2 is SMNVEV (reference sequence). The CDR3 has 16 residues. For the CDR3, the DNA is TGTGCCAGCAGTTGGACCACAGGGGTAGCCAAAAACATTCAGTACTTC. Amino acids: CASSWTTGVAKNIQYF.

This rearrangement joins TRBV6-5 to TRBJ2-4; D gene ambiguous. V lost 5 bases, J lost 0 bases, and 5 bases lay in between. Germline V gene data show CDR1 as MNHEY and CDR2 as SVGAGI. CDR3 size: 13 residues. This chain's CDR3 is CASSRLAKNIQYF. The DNA of the CDR3 is TGTGCCAGCAGTCGACTAGCCAAAAACATTCAGTACTTC.

The chain has TRBV11-2 and TRBJ1-1, with D unresolved. The germline gives CDR1 SGHAT, CDR2 FQNNGV. Trimming took 7 bases from V and 11 from J, leaving 26 bases between them. This CDR3 region has 15 residues. The CDR3 bases are TGTGCCAGCACCCTCCCCACGGCTGAGATAGCTGGTGCTTTCTTT. This codes for CASTLPTAEIAGAFF.

The chain employs TRBV19 and TRBJ2-7; possible D gene TRBD1, 6 bases. V was pared by 4 bases and J by 5 bases, with 18 bases between. The CDR3 contains 15 residues. Germline-derived CDR1 and CDR2 are LNHDA and SQIVND (reference sequence). The DNA of the CDR3 is TGTGCCAGTAGTAGCCCCCGGCCAGGGGAGCACGAGCAGTACTTC. Its protein product is CASSSPRPGEHEQYF. Using reference TRBV19 and TRBJ2-7 for the parts outside the CDR3, the full variable domain is DGGITQSPKYLFRKEGQNVTLSCEQNLNHDAMYWYRQDPGQGLRLIYYSQIVNDFQKGDIAEGYSVSREKKESFPLTVTSAQKNPTAFYLCASSSPRPGEHEQYFGPGTRLTVT.

This clone was recorded once. The same CDR3 can be traced to other DNA sequences in this sample. The gene calls are TRBV12-3 or TRBV12-4 and TRBJ1-1; D gene unclear. Trimming removed 6 bases at V and 0 bases at J, with 8 bases between. The CDR3 has 13 residues. CDR3 coding DNA: TGTGCCAGCAGACTAACGGTGAACACTGAAGCTTTCTTT. Translating it yields CASRLTVNTEAFF.

The chain employs TRBV19 and TRBJ2-1; TRBD2 aligns across 14 bases. V was pared by 5 bases and J by 15 bases, with 6 bases of the junction left unmatched. CDR1 LNHDA and CDR2 SQIVND come from the germline V gene (reference sequence). The CDR3 runs 13 residues. This CDR3 is CASSGLAGGAPFF. Written as DNA, the CDR3 is TGTGCCAGTAGTGGACTAGCGGGGGGCGCCCCGTTCTTC.

The V and J genes are TRBV5-6 and TRBJ1-1; TRBD1 is a possible D gene (6 bases). This CDR3 has 14 amino acids. The V gene's germline CDR1 is SGHDT and CDR2 YYEEEE. The ends were cut back, 2 bases at V and 1 base at J, with 9 bases in the middle. CDR3: CASSLGTKNTEAFF. DNA for the CDR3: TGTGCCAGCAGCTTAGGGACAAAGAACACTGAAGCTTTCTTT.

This clone showed up just a few times. The chain carries TRBV24-1 and TRBJ1-5; D is perhaps TRBD1 (6 bases). The V gene's germline CDR1 is KGHDR and CDR2 SFDVKD. V dropped 2 bases and J dropped 0 bases, with 10 bases sitting between them. The CDR3 contains 16 residues. The DNA of the CDR3 is TGTGCCACCAGTGATTCGACAGGCGATAGCAATCAGCCCCAGCATTTT. Residues: CATSDSTGDSNQPQHF.

The J gene is TRBJ2-2, the V gene TRBV7-2; D is perhaps TRBD1 (5 bases). The CDR3 length is 14 residues. Germline V gives CDR1 SGHTA, CDR2 FQGNSA. The V gene lost 3 bases and the J gene lost 7 bases, with 12 bases spanning the gap. In DNA form, the CDR3 reads TGTGCCAGCAGCTTTACGTCAAGGGGCGGGGAGCTGTTTTTT. Protein product: CASSFTSRGGELFF.

The V call is TRBV27, the J call TRBJ1-2; D is possibly TRBD1 (5 bases). The CDR3 is 14 residues long. Germline CDR1 reads MNHEY; CDR2 reads SMNVEV (reference sequence). V was clipped by 2 bases and J by 6 bases, with 13 bases between them. The CDR3 bases are TGTGCCAGCAGTTTAGGGCCAGGGTTAGATGGCTACACCTTC. It codes for CASSLGPGLDGYTF.

The J gene is TRBJ2-7, the V gene TRBV18; 8 positions agree with TRBD1. In germline, CDR1 is KGHSH, CDR2 LQKENI. After removal of 2 bases from V and 2 bases from J, the junction contained 5 bases not matched to a gene. The CDR3 has 15 amino acids. The CDR3: CASSPTGTGAYEQYF. The DNA for the CDR3 is TGTGCCAGCTCACCAACCGGGACAGGAGCCTACGAGCAGTACTTC.

The rearrangement joins TRBV2 to TRBJ1-1; 8 bases align to TRBD1. The CDR3 length is 13 residues. The V gene end was trimmed by 5 bases and the J gene end by 7 bases; junction bases not matched to a gene: 6. Per the germline V gene, CDR1 is SNHLY and CDR2 is FYNNEI. CDR3 loop: CASSLDREIEAFF. The CDR3 DNA reads TGTGCCAGCAGTTTGGACAGGGAAATTGAAGCTTTCTTT.

This clone was observed a handful of times. The chain recombines TRBV5-1 with TRBJ2-3; 8 bases align to TRBD2. This CDR3 comprises 18 residues. Germline CDR1 and CDR2: SGHRS and YFSETQ. J lost 2 bases, V lost 4 bases, and 15 bases had no gene match. Here the CDR3 DNA reads TGCGCCAGCAGCCCCCGGGGGGATAGCGGGGCAAACACAGATACGCAGTATTTT. It encodes CASSPRGDSGANTDTQYF.

This chain links TRBV27 with TRBJ2-7; 9 bases map to TRBD2. V lost 5 bases and J lost 3; bases outside the gene matches: 17. Looked up from germline, CDR1 is MNHEY and CDR2 is SMNVEV (reference sequence). The CDR3 contains 18 residues. In nucleotides, the CDR3 is TGTGCCAGCAGTCCCGCCCCAACCTCGGGACTAGCAGGCTACGAGCAGTACTTC. The encoded protein is CASSPAPTSGLAGYEQYF.

The chain has TRBV28 and TRBJ1-1; 7 nucleotides agree with TRBD1. Germline V lookup: CDR1 MDHEN, CDR2 SYDVKM. V lost 6 bases and J lost 11; bases outside the gene matches: 30. The length of the CDR3 is 19 residues. For the CDR3, the DNA is TGTGCCAGCAGACTCAGAAGACAGTCTGTTGGTGTGAGGGGGCCATCCGCTTTCTTT. This sequence encodes CASRLRRQSVGVRGPSAFF.

V usage is TRBV4-1 and J usage is TRBJ2-7; TRBD1 aligns across 9 bases. Germline V gene lookup returns CDR1 MGHRA and CDR2 YSYEKL. Trimming removed 2 bases from V and 2 bases from J; junction bases left unmatched: 4. The CDR3 is 15 amino acids. The CDR3 spells CASSQLTGGPYEQYF. The CDR3 nucleotides are TGCGCCAGCAGCCAACTGACAGGGGGTCCCTACGAGCAGTACTTC.

This rearrangement joins TRBV25-1 to TRBJ1-1; the match to TRBD1 covers 7 bases. Per the germline V gene, CDR1 is MGHDK and CDR2 is SYGVNS. There are 16 residues in the CDR3. Trimming cost V 1 base and J 4 bases; bases outside gene matches: 9. The CDR3 sequence is CASSESTLRQGTEAFF. The CDR3 coding sequence is TGTGCCAGCAGTGAATCAACACTTAGACAGGGCACTGAAGCTTTCTTT.